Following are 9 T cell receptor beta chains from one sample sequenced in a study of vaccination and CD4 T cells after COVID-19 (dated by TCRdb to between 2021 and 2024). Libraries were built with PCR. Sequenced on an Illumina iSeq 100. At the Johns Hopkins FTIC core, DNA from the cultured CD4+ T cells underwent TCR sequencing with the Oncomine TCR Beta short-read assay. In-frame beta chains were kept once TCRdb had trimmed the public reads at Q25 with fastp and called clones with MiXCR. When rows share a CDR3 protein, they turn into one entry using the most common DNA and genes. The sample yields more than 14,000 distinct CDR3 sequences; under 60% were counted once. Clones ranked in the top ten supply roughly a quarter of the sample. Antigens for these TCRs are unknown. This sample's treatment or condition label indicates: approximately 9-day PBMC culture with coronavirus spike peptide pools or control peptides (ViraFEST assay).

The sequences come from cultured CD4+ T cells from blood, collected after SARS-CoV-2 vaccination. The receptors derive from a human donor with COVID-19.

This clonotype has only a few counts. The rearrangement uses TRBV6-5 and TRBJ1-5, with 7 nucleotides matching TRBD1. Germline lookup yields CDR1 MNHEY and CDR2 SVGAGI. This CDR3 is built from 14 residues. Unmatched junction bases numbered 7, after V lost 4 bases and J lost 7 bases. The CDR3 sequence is CASSSDRARQPQHF. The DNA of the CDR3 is TGTGCCAGCAGTTCTGACAGGGCTCGACAGCCCCAGCATTTT.

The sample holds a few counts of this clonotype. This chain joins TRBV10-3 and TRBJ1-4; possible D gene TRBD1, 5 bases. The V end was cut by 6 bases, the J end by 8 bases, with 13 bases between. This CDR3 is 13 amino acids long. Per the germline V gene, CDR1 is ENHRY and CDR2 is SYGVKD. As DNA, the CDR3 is TGTGCCATCAGGGGGGACGGAGGAGAAAAACTGTTTTTT. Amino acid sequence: CAIRGDGGEKLFF.

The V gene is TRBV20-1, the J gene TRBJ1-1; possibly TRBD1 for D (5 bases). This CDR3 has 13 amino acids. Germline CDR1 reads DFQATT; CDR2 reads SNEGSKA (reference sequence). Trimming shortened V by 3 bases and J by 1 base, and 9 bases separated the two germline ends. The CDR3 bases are TGCAGTGCTAGTCAGGGATGGAACACTGAAGCTTTCTTT. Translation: CSASQGWNTEAFF.

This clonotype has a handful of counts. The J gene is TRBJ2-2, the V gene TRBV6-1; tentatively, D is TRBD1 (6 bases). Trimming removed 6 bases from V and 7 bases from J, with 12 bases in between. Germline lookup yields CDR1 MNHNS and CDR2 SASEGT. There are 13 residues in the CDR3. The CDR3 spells CASRPGVGGELFF. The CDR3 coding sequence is TGTGCCAGCAGACCAGGGGTAGGCGGGGAGCTGTTTTTT.

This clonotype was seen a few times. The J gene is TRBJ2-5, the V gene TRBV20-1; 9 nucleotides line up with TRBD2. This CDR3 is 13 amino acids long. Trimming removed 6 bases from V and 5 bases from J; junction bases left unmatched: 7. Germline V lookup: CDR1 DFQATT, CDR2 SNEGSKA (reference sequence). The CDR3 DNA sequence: TGCAGTGCCCAGCGGGGGGCATGGGAGACCCAGTACTTC. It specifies CSAQRGAWETQYF.

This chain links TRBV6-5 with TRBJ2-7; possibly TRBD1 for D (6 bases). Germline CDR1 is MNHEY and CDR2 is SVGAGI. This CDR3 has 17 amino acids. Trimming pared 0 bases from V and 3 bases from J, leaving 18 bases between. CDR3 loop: CASSYSAAGGPLYEQYF. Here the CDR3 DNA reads TGTGCCAGCAGTTACTCGGCCGCTGGGGGCCCCCTCTACGAGCAGTACTTC.

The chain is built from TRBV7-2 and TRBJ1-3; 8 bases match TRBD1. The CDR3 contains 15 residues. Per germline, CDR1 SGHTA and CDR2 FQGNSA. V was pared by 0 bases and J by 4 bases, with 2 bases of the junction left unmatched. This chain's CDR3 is CASSLAGTGGNTIYF. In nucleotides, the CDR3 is TGTGCCAGCAGCTTAGCCGGGACAGGAGGAAACACCATATATTTT.

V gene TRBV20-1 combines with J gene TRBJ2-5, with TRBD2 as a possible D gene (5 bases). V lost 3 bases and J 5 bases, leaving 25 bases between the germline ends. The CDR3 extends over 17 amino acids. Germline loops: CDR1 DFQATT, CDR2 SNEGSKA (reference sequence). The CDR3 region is CSASHPGWALGTETQYF. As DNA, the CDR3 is TGCAGTGCTAGCCACCCGGGATGGGCGTTGGGTACGGAGACCCAGTACTTC.

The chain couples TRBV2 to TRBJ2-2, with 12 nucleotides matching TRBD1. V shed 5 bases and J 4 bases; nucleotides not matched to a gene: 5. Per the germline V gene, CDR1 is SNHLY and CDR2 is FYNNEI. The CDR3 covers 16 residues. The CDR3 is CASSLGTGGSTGELFF. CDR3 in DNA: TGTGCCAGCAGTCTGGGGACAGGGGGCAGCACCGGGGAGCTGTTTTTT.